This T cell receptor (beta chain) was identified in a study of siplizumab effects on memory and regulatory T cells. On this clone itself: Its antigen is undetermined.

General observations from the study: Naive T cells seemed more diverse than memory cells and seemed major alloresponse contributors.

Assays covered some 98,000 TCR templates per sample. The data were produced by immunoSEQ multiplex PCR, yet TCRdb's version contains in-frame clones alone and is incomplete. The sample includes over 100,000 clones, over 90% of them seen just once. The sequenced material came from Tregs sorted from blood. This clonotype originated in a human donor in good health.

The CDR3 here is CASSLGTRGYQETQYF. The DNA for the CDR3 is TGTGCCAGCAGCTTAGGGACCAGGGGTTATCAAGAGACCCAGTACTTC. This rearrangement joins TRBV7-9 to TRBJ2-5, with D possibly being TRBD1 (6 bases). V was clipped by 1 base and J by 2 bases, with 14 bases between them. CDR3 length equals 16 residues. Germline V gives CDR1 SEHNR, CDR2 FQNEAQ (reference sequence).